Below, one T cell receptor (beta chain) is given with its context. The antigen remains undetermined. One entry per CDR3 protein, called by TCRdb with MiXCR from the 5' RACE reads. The table lists 290,000 or so distinct CDR3 sequences, roughly 20% of them singletons. The data are from a study of CD8 T cells in ankylosing spondylitis. Study-level findings and limits: Reactive arthritis synovial fluid and blood previously showed some of these motif variants.

This TCR was sampled from a female donor with ankylosing spondylitis or in good health (not recorded which). Sequenced sample: blood, either unsorted or a sorted T cell fraction (not recorded which).

The CDR3 DNA reads as TGTGCCAGCAGCTTAGGGCCGGGACCGCAGGCACCCCTCCACTTT. Translated, it gives CASSLGPGPQAPLHF. The chain couples TRBV7-2 to TRBJ1-6; tentative D call: TRBD1 (5 bases). The CDR3 consists of 15 residues. The V gene's germline CDR1 is SGHTA and CDR2 FQGNSA. Deletions cut 1 base from V and 11 bases from J, with 15 bases between.